This TCR beta chain was captured in a study of blood T cells in healthy people across ages. Background on the study: Template switching captured about one barcoded beta molecule per two T cells.

The use of a sample-barcoded 5' primer and a J-beta primer mix characterized a second PCR of 7 to 11 cycles. A 12-random-nucleotide template-switch adaptor tagged each cDNA molecule. TCRdb passed the 5' RACE reads through MiXCR, listing each CDR3 protein once. The sample consists of 850,000 to 1,000,000 distinct CDR3 sequences, about 53% of them appearing once. Losses at the gene ends were 9 bases for V and 7 bases for J; bases not matched to a gene: 3. Germline V lookup: CDR1 MNHEY, CDR2 SVGAGI. The CDR3 totals 12 residues. The sample comprised blood. The sequence was collected from an older woman in good health. V usage is TRBV6-5 and J usage is TRBJ2-2; 9 positions match TRBD2. The CDR3 sequence: CASASGNGELFF. The CDR3 nucleotides read TGTGCCAGTGCTAGCGGGAACGGGGAGCTGTTTTTT.